The rows below give T cell receptor beta chains drawn from one sample of a study of glioma-infiltrating T cells. TCRdb redid the calling of the multiplex PCR reads with MiXCR, one entry per CDR3 protein. The repertoire has about 400,000 distinct CDR3 sequences, around 38% of them found once; the top ten carry 12%. Sequencing input: glioma tissue, nonneoplastic brain tissue, or PBMCs (not recorded which). The receptors here all came from a human donor with low-grade glioma or glioblastoma, undergoing nonglioma brain surgery, or in good health (not recorded which). Each CDR3 is given with its conserved first and last residue. A D gene is named only where the DNA matches it firmly. The size entry is marked missing in some rows and otherwise reads once, few, many or a size class.

J | D | V | size | DNA | CDR3
TRBJ2-7 | TRBD2 | TRBV5-1 | - | TGCGCCAGCAGCTTGGTAGCGGGAGCCCCCGAGCAGTACTTC | CASSLVAGAPEQYF
TRBJ1-5 | - | TRBV6-1 | many | TGTGCCAGCAGTTATCGGGAACCAGGGAATCAGCCCCAGCATTTT | CASSYREPGNQPQHF
TRBJ1-4 | - | TRBV28 | - | TGTGCCAGCAGTTTAGGGGCAGCAACTAATGAAAAACTGTTTTTT | CASSLGAATNEKLFF
TRBJ2-4 | - | TRBV27 | few | TGTGCCAGCGGTCCCGCCTCAGCCAAAAACATTCAGTACTTC | CASGPASAKNIQYF
TRBJ1-6 | - | TRBV7-6 | - | TGTGCCAGCAGCTTCGGCGGTTATAATTCACCCCTCCACTTT | CASSFGGYNSPLHF
TRBJ2-3 | TRBD2 | TRBV4-1 | - | TGCGCCAGAAGCGGAGGGACTAGCGGGTGGGGCACAGATACGCAGTATTTT | CARSGGTSGWGTDTQYF
TRBJ2-2 | - | TRBV6-2/TRBV6-3 | - | TGTGCCAGCAGTTATTGGGGGGCCCGGACCGGGGAGCTGTTTTTT | CASSYWGARTGELFF
TRBJ2-2 | TRBD2 | TRBV7-3 | - | TGTGCCAGCAGCTACCGGGGGGGGACCGGGGACACCGGGGAGCTGTTTTTT | CASSYRGGTGDTGELFF
TRBJ2-3 | - | TRBV6-2/TRBV6-3 | few | TGTGCCAGCAGGTTCGGGAGTTTCGACACAGATACGCAGTATTTT | CASRFGSFDTDTQYF
TRBJ1-6 | TRBD1 | TRBV20-1 | few | TGCAGTGCTAGAGATAGGAGACAGGGAGATTCACCCCTCCACTTT | CSARDRRQGDSPLHF
TRBJ2-3 | - | TRBV18 | few | TGTGCCAGCTCACCATCTCCGGGACCTAGCACAGATACGCAGTATTTT | CASSPSPGPSTDTQYF
TRBJ2-1 | TRBD2 | TRBV6-1 | few | TGTGCCAGCACTACCCTTTTAGCGGGAGGCCTGTACAATGAGCAGTTCTTC | CASTTLLAGGLYNEQFF
TRBJ2-1 | - | TRBV6-2/TRBV6-3 | many | TGTGCCAGCAGTTACTCCCGGTTGCAGTGGGCCAATGAGCAGTTCTTC | CASSYSRLQWANEQFF
TRBJ2-1 | TRBD2 | TRBV6-1 | few | TGTGCCAGCAGTGAACGGACTAGCGGCTTGGGACATGAGCAGTTCTTC | CASSERTSGLGHEQFF
TRBJ2-1 | - | TRBV20-1 | few | TGCAGTGCTATTCCGGACTACGGTGAGCAGTTCTTC | CSAIPDYGEQFF
TRBJ1-1 | - | TRBV19 | - | TGTGCCAGTAGTTCCCCCAGGGAGGCCACTGAAGCTTTCTTT | CASSSPREATEAFF
TRBJ2-1 | - | TRBV20-1 | - | TGCAGTCTCGAAGGGGCTAGGTATTACAATGAGCGGTTCTTC | CSLEGARYYNERFF
TRBJ1-5 | - | TRBV19 | - | TGTGCCAGTAGTATAGACAGTTCTAATCAGCCCCAGCATTTT | CASSIDSSNQPQHF
TRBJ2-3 | - | TRBV7-9 | - | TGTGCCAGCAGCGCGTTAGCAGATACGCAGTATTTT | CASSALADTQYF
TRBJ1-4 | - | TRBV28 | - | TGTGCCAGCAGTTTATTAGGGGTTACTAATGAAAAACTGTTTTTT | CASSLLGVTNEKLFF
TRBJ1-5 | TRBD1 | TRBV20-1 | - | TGCAGTGCTAGAGACCGAAGGACAGGGAATGGGCAGCCCCAGCATTTT | CSARDRRTGNGQPQHF
TRBJ1-5 | - | TRBV20-1 | - | TGCAGTGCAAAGGCGGTGGCGGTGGGTCAGCCCCAGCATTTT | CSAKAVAVGQPQHF
TRBJ1-2 | TRBD1 | TRBV12-3/TRBV12-4 | - | TGTGCCAGCCCTACTGAGGGGGCGAATGGCTACACCTTC | CASPTEGANGYTF
TRBJ2-7 | - | TRBV24-1 | once | TGTGCCACCAGTCACCCAGGGAAGGGTGGCGAGCAGTACTTC | CATSHPGKGGEQYF
TRBJ1-1 | TRBD1 | TRBV20-1 | - | TGCAGTGCTCCTTATGAAGGGGGCTGGACTGAAGCTTTCTTT | CSAPYEGGWTEAFF
TRBJ1-1 | - | TRBV28 | many | TGTGCCAGCAGTTCCGGACAGAGGGGGTTCGGTGAAGCTTTCTTT | CASSSGQRGFGEAFF
TRBJ2-1 | - | TRBV7-6 | few | TGTGCCAGCAGAACGCTCGGGGGCGGGAACAATGAGCAGTTCTTC | CASRTLGGGNNEQFF
TRBJ2-5 | - | TRBV12-3/TRBV12-4 | many | TGTGCCAGCAGTAATGGAGAGACCCAGTACTTC | CASSNGETQYF
TRBJ2-1 | TRBD2 | TRBV7-2 | few | TGTGCCAGCAGCCTACGGTTACTAGCGGGGCACAATGAGCAGTTCTTC | CASSLRLLAGHNEQFF
TRBJ2-3 | - | TRBV9 | - | TGTGCCAGCAGCGTAGAATTGAGGGGCGGCACAGATACGCAGTATTTT | CASSVELRGGTDTQYF
TRBJ1-6 | - | TRBV6-4 | many | TGTGCCAGCAGTAGGAGTTCCTATAATTCACCCCTCCACTTT | CASSRSSYNSPLHF
TRBJ2-7 | TRBD1 | TRBV6-1 | many | TGTGCCAGTACTGCACAGGGGGGCAACGAGCAGTACTTC | CASTAQGGNEQYF